The 24 T cell receptor beta chains given below trace back to one sample, sequenced in a study of shared clonotypes between healthy human individuals. Libraries were prepared by immunoSEQ multiplex PCR; TCRdb keeps only in-frame clonotypes and omits some of them. The sample holds 2 million to 2.5 million clones, approximately 95% seen once. The material sequenced was naive CD4+ T cells sorted from blood. The subset denotes: CD45RA+ positively selected. These receptors all stem from a young man in good health.

As concerns this clone: Other DNA sequences in this specimen translate into the identical CDR3. This rearrangement joins TRBV2 to TRBJ2-3; possibly TRBD1 or TRBD2 for D (5 bases each). The germline gives CDR1 SNHLY, CDR2 FYNNEI. With 6 bases removed from V and 4 bases from J, the gap between germline ends came to 8 bases. CDR3 length: 12 residues. The CDR3 nucleotides read TGTGCCAGCAGAATGGGGGCAGATACGCAGTATTTT. Translating it yields CASRMGADTQYF. The whole variable domain, filled in from reference TRBV2 and TRBJ2-3, reads EPEVTQTPSHQVTQMGQEVILRCVPISNHLYFYWYRQILGQKVEFLVSFYNNEISEKSEIFDDQFSVERPDGSNFTLKIRSTKLEDSAMYFCASRMGADTQYFGPGTRLTVL.

J is TRBJ1-6 and V is TRBV6-1; TRBD1 matches at 7 bases. The CDR3 sequence is 15 residues long. Per the germline V gene, CDR1 is MNHNS and CDR2 is SASEGT. J gave up 9 bases and V 8 bases, and 13 bases lay outside the gene matches. The CDR3: CASGPPDRSLSPLHF. CDR3 in DNA: TGTGCCAGCGGTCCCCCGGACAGGAGTCTTTCACCCCTCCACTTT.

About this clone: Other DNA sequences in this specimen translate into the identical CDR3. V usage is TRBV7-2 and J usage is TRBJ1-5; 9 bases fit TRBD1. Germline loops: CDR1 SGHTA, CDR2 FQGNSA. The CDR3 length is 14 residues. The V gene end was trimmed by 5 bases and the J gene end by 2 bases; junction bases not matched to a gene: 1. CDR3: CASSRTGGNQPQHF. CDR3 nucleotides: TGTGCCAGCAGCCGGACAGGGGGCAATCAGCCCCAGCATTTT. Full variable domain (outside the CDR3, taken from reference TRBV7-2 and TRBJ1-5): GAGVSQSPSNKVTEKGKDVELRCDPISGHTALYWYRQSLGQGLEFLIYFQGNSAPDKSGLPSDRFSAERTGGSVSTLTIQRTQQEDSAVYLCASSRTGGNQPQHFGDGTRLSIL.

The chain carries TRBV9 and TRBJ2-7, with TRBD2 as a possible D gene (6 bases). The ends were cut back, 0 bases at V and 2 bases at J, with 18 bases in the middle. Germline lookup yields CDR1 SGDLS and CDR2 YYNGEE. The CDR3 sequence is 17 residues long. The CDR3 loop reads CASSVGGGPKDPYEQYF. In DNA form, the CDR3 reads TGTGCCAGCAGCGTAGGTGGAGGGCCTAAGGACCCCTACGAGCAGTACTTC.

The chain recombines TRBV5-4 with TRBJ1-3, with 8 nucleotides matching TRBD1. V shed 6 bases and J 1 base; nucleotides not matched to a gene: 3. The germline V gene encodes CDR1 SGHNT and CDR2 YYREEE (reference sequence). The CDR3 covers 14 residues. CDR3 loop: CASTGQESGNTIYF. CDR3 DNA sequence: TGTGCCAGCACGGGACAGGAGTCTGGAAACACCATATATTTT.

This clone was seen once. The same CDR3 arises from other DNA sequences in this sample as well. The chain joins TRBV7-2 to TRBJ2-7; the match to TRBD2 covers 9 bases. J was trimmed by 6 bases and V by 4 bases; bases with no gene match: 4. The CDR3 runs to 13 residues. CDR1 and CDR2 (germline): SGHTA, FQGNSA. CDR3 in amino acids: CASSSGLAGEQYF. In nucleotides, the CDR3 is TGTGCCAGCAGCTCGGGACTAGCCGGCGAGCAGTACTTC. Complete variable domain (other parts from reference TRBV7-2 and TRBJ2-7): GAGVSQSPSNKVTEKGKDVELRCDPISGHTALYWYRQSLGQGLEFLIYFQGNSAPDKSGLPSDRFSAERTGGSVSTLTIQRTQQEDSAVYLCASSSGLAGEQYFGPGTRLTVT.

The chain recombines TRBV18 with TRBJ2-2; D is ambiguous. Germline assignment: CDR1 KGHSH and CDR2 LQKENI. V dropped 11 bases and J dropped 6 bases, with 19 bases sitting between them. The CDR3 sequence is 14 residues long. The CDR3: CALRGGLEAGELFF. CDR3 DNA: TGTGCCCTTCGAGGCGGCTTAGAGGCCGGGGAGCTGTTTTTT.

This clone was found once. CDR3 coding DNA: TGCGCCAGCATGGGAAGCGGGGATACGCAGTATTTT. Its translation: CASMGSGDTQYF. This sequence joins TRBV5-1 and TRBJ2-3, with TRBD2 as a possible D gene (6 bases). Between the trimmed V and J ends, which lost 6 bases and 6 bases, there was a span of 11 bases. This CDR3 has 12 residues. Germline loops: CDR1 SGHRS, CDR2 YFSETQ.

The chain employs TRBV11-2 and TRBJ1-1, with 8 bases fitting TRBD1. Germline CDR1 and CDR2: SGHAT and FQNNGV. V was clipped by 4 bases and J by 7 bases; unmatched bases: 2. This CDR3 spans 12 amino acids. CDR3 in amino acids: CASSWTGYEAFF. In nucleotides, the CDR3 is TGTGCCAGCAGCTGGACAGGGTATGAAGCTTTCTTT. Full variable domain (outside the CDR3, taken from reference TRBV11-2 and TRBJ1-1): EAGVAQSPRYKIIEKRQSVAFWCNPISGHATLYWYQQILGQGPKLLIQFQNNGVVDDSQLPKDRFSAERLKGVDSTLKIQPAKLEDSAVYLCASSWTGYEAFFGQGTRLTVV.

The chain recombines TRBV5-1 with TRBJ2-1; maybe TRBD2 (5 bases). The germline V gene has CDR1 SGHRS and CDR2 YFSETQ. The CDR3 has 16 residues. V gave up 3 bases and J gave up 8 bases, with 21 bases separating them. CDR3 coding DNA: TGCGCCAGCAGCTACAGACCGGGATCGGGGAGCCATGAGCAGTTCTTC. This sequence encodes CASSYRPGSGSHEQFF.

J is TRBJ2-7 and V is TRBV30; D not certain. The CDR3 is made up of 14 amino acids. V was clipped by 4 bases and J by 2 bases, with 15 bases between them. Looked up from germline, CDR1 is GTSNPN and CDR2 is SVGIG (reference sequence). This CDR3 reads CAWTIGPLTYEQYF. CDR3 DNA sequence: TGTGCCTGGACGATCGGGCCTTTAACCTACGAGCAGTACTTC. The variable domain in full, completed from reference TRBV30 and TRBJ2-7, reads SQTIHQWPATLVQPVGSPLSLECTVEGTSNPNLYWYRQAAGRGLQLLFYSVGIGQISSEVPQNLSASRPQDRQFILSSKKLLLSDSGFYLCAWTIGPLTYEQYFGPGTRLTVT.

The rearrangement uses TRBV19 and TRBJ2-2; maybe TRBD1 (5 bases). CDR1 and CDR2 from the germline V gene are LNHDA and SQIVND (reference sequence). CDR3 size: 14 residues. V was pared by 5 bases and J by 4 bases, with 11 bases between. This CDR3 is CASSLTETTGELFF. The CDR3 nucleotides are TGTGCCAGTAGTTTGACAGAAACCACCGGGGAGCTGTTTTTT.

The V and J genes are TRBV5-6 and TRBJ1-6, with no clear D. V lost 4 bases to trimming and J lost 12 bases, with 14 bases between them. Germline loops: CDR1 SGHDT, CDR2 YYEEEE. CDR3 length: 13 residues. The CDR3 region is CASSPEERGPLHF. The CDR3 DNA reads as TGTGCCAGCAGCCCCGAGGAACGGGGACCCCTCCACTTT. Full variable domain (remainder filled in from reference TRBV5-6 and TRBJ1-6): DAGVTQSPTHLIKTRGQQVTLRCSPKSGHDTVSWYQQALGQGPQFIFQYYEEEERQRGNFPDRFSGHQFPNYSSELNVNALLLGDSALYLCASSPEERGPLHFGNGTRLTVT.

The rearrangement joins TRBV19 to TRBJ2-1, with TRBD2 matching over 14 bases. J gave up 9 bases and V 4 bases, and 8 bases lay outside the gene matches. Germline V CDR1 and CDR2: LNHDA, SQIVND (reference sequence). The CDR3 has 16 amino acids. The CDR3 DNA sequence: TGTGCCAGTAGTACTACCGGGACTAGCGGGAGACTTGAGCAGTTCTTC. It yields the protein CASSTTGTSGRLEQFF.

Regarding this clone: Different DNA sequences within this sample yield the same CDR3. The chain recombines TRBV30 with TRBJ1-5; tentatively, D is TRBD1 (5 bases). Trimming stripped 2 bases from V and 6 bases from J, with 8 bases between. Germline CDR1 and CDR2: GTSNPN and SVGIG (reference sequence). The CDR3 totals 12 residues. CDR3 coding DNA: TGTGCCTGGAGTAGAAGGGGTCAGCCCCAGCATTTT. Protein sequence: CAWSRRGQPQHF.

This sequence joins TRBV6-5 and TRBJ2-2, with unresolved D. Trimming shortened V by 6 bases and J by 6 bases, and 8 bases separated the two germline ends. This CDR3 has 12 residues. Germline V gives CDR1 MNHEY, CDR2 SVGAGI. The CDR3 DNA sequence: TGTGCCAGCAGAACAACTTCCGGGGAGCTGTTTTTT. This codes for CASRTTSGELFF.

The chain uses TRBV6-1 and TRBJ1-2, with D unclear. This CDR3 is 13 amino acids long. Germline loops: CDR1 MNHNS, CDR2 SASEGT. V was shortened by 6 bases and J by 3 bases, with 11 bases between the two germline ends. CDR3 sequence reads: CASRLGMHYGYTF. CDR3 in DNA: TGTGCCAGCAGACTCGGTATGCACTATGGCTACACCTTC.

This clone has a handful of counts. Other DNA sequences within the sample encode an identical CDR3. The rearrangement links TRBV9 to TRBJ1-6, with D perhaps TRBD1 (5 bases). The CDR3 runs 13 residues. Germline loops: CDR1 SGDLS, CDR2 YYNGEE. The ends were cut back, 0 bases at V and 7 bases at J, with 5 bases in the middle. Here the CDR3 DNA reads TGTGCCAGCAGCGTAGAGGGGAATTCACCCCTCCACTTT. This sequence encodes CASSVEGNSPLHF.

The chain couples TRBV4-3 to TRBJ2-2; D possibly uses TRBD1 or TRBD2 (5 bases each). Deletions cut 1 base from V and 1 base from J, with 13 bases between. Germline V gives CDR1 LGHNA, CDR2 YSLEER. There are 17 residues in the CDR3. The CDR3 bases are TGCGCCAGCAGCCAAGGCCCTTCGAGGGGGAACACCGGGGAGCTGTTTTTT. Translating gives CASSQGPSRGNTGELFF.

The J gene is TRBJ1-6, the V gene TRBV27; no firm D call. The length of the CDR3 is 17 residues. CDR1 is MNHEY and CDR2 is SMNVEV in the germline V gene (reference sequence). V was trimmed by 5 bases and J by 5 bases, leaving 19 bases between them. CDR3: CASSKFGLELNNSPLHF. The CDR3, as DNA: TGTGCCAGCAGTAAATTCGGGCTGGAGCTTAATAATTCACCCCTCCACTTT.

The chain joins TRBV7-2 to TRBJ2-5, with TRBD2 matching over 7 bases. Germline V lookup: CDR1 SGHTA, CDR2 FQGNSA. The CDR3 is 13 amino acids. Trimming cost V 7 bases and J 3 bases; bases outside gene matches: 5. The CDR3 nucleotides are TGTGCCAGCACCATGGGGGGGAAAGAGACCCAGTACTTC. Translation: CASTMGGKETQYF.

CDR3 nucleotides: TGTGCCAGCAGGGGGGGGAGCCCCAACAATGAGCAGTTCTTC. Its translation is CASRGGSPNNEQFF. The chain couples TRBV9 to TRBJ2-1, with TRBD2 matching over 7 bases. The V segment lost 5 bases and the J segment 5 bases; nucleotides outside the gene matches: 7. The CDR3 spans 14 residues. Germline CDR1 is SGDLS and CDR2 is YYNGEE. The variable domain in full, with the rest retrieved from reference TRBV9 and TRBJ2-1, is DSGVTQTPKHLITATGQRVTLRCSPRSGDLSVYWYQQSLDQGLQFLIQYYNGEERAKGNILERFSAQQFPDLHSELNLSSLELGDSALYFCASRGGSPNNEQFFGPGTRLTVL.

Note on this clone: The sample has other DNA sequences that encode this CDR3 too. The rearrangement uses TRBV7-2 and TRBJ2-7, with no clear D. V was trimmed by 1 base and J by 2 bases, leaving 9 bases between them. The CDR3 is 14 amino acids. Germline V CDR1 and CDR2: SGHTA, FQGNSA. The CDR3 region has the DNA TGTGCCAGCAGCTTAGGTGGTAAACCCTACGAGCAGTACTTC. This sequence encodes CASSLGGKPYEQYF.

The rearrangement joins TRBV5-4 to TRBJ2-1; TRBD2 matches 11 bases. With V trimmed by 2 bases and J by 6 bases, 1 base remained unmatched. Germline CDR1 SGHNT, CDR2 YYREEE (reference sequence). This CDR3 spans 14 amino acids. CDR3 in DNA: TGTGCCAGCAGCTTTAGCGGGAGGGGCAATGAGCAGTTCTTC. It is translated as CASSFSGRGNEQFF.